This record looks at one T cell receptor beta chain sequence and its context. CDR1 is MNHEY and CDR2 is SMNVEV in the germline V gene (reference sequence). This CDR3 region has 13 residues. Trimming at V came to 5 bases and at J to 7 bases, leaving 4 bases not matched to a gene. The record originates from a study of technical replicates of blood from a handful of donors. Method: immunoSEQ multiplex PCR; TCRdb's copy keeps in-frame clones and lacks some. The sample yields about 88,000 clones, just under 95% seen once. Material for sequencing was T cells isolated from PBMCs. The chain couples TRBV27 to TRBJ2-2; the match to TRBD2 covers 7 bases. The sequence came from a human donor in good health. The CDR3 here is CASSRLANGELFF. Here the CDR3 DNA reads TGTGCCAGCAGTCGACTAGCAAACGGGGAGCTGTTTTTT.